Presented here are 10 T cell receptor beta chains from one specimen sequenced in a study of OX40 agonist ivuxolimab in advanced cancers. TCRdb's table, derived via immunoSEQ multiplex PCR, lists solely in-frame clones and lacks some. The sample has 65,000 or so clones, about four fifths seen once. The sequencing used CD4+ or CD8+ T cells sorted from blood, collected in a trial of the OX40 agonist ivuxolimab. The receptor source for this set is an adult with an advanced solid tumor such as melanoma, head and neck, liver or kidney cancer.

The chain employs TRBV2 and TRBJ1-5; D gene unclear. The CDR3 runs 13 residues. Germline CDR1 reads SNHLY; CDR2 reads FYNNEI. Trimming pared 3 bases from V and 5 bases from J, leaving 8 bases between. The CDR3 region is CASSEGHDQPQHF. CDR3 nucleotide sequence: TGTGCCAGCAGTGAGGGCCACGATCAGCCCCAGCATTTT.

The chain recombines TRBV25-1 with TRBJ2-3; 11 nucleotides line up with TRBD1. The germline V gene has CDR1 MGHDK and CDR2 SYGVNS. With 2 bases clipped from V and 3 bases from J, the junction kept 4 bases outside the gene matches. This CDR3 is 16 amino acids long. In DNA form, the CDR3 reads TGTGCCAGCAGTGAAGGGACAGGGGGTACGACAGATACGCAGTATTTT. Translation: CASSEGTGGTTDTQYF.

For the CDR3, the DNA is TGTGCCACCAGCAGAGATCAGGGGATGGACACTGAAGCTTTCTTT. Its translation: CATSRDQGMDTEAFF. V gene TRBV15 combines with J gene TRBJ1-1, with D possibly TRBD1 on 6 matching bases. This CDR3 contains 15 residues. V lost 0 bases, J lost 3 bases, and 11 bases lay in between. The germline V gene encodes CDR1 LNHNV and CDR2 YYDKDF (reference sequence).

The gene calls are TRBV6-5 and TRBJ2-3; D unclear. There are 15 residues in the CDR3. Germline values: CDR1 MNHEY, CDR2 SVGAGI. The ends were cut back, 2 bases at V and 2 bases at J, with 11 bases in the middle. In nucleotides, the CDR3 is TGTGCCAGCAGTTACGTACAGCCGACCACAGATACGCAGTATTTT. Amino acids: CASSYVQPTTDTQYF.

This clone was observed a few times. The rearrangement joins TRBV4-1 to TRBJ2-5, with no clear D. The V end lost 4 bases, the J end lost 5 bases, and 11 bases lay between the germline ends. This CDR3 has 13 residues. CDR1 is MGHRA, CDR2 YSYEKL, per germline. The CDR3, as DNA: TGCGCCAGCAGCCTCGTGGTGAGGGAGACCCAGTACTTC. Translation: CASSLVVRETQYF.

This clone has only a few counts. The chain recombines TRBV2 with TRBJ2-3; D unresolved. Trimming shortened V by 0 bases and J by 6 bases, and 4 bases separated the two germline ends. In germline, CDR1 is SNHLY, CDR2 FYNNEI. This CDR3 has 12 residues. This chain's CDR3 is CASSEAYDTQYF. The CDR3 nucleotides are TGTGCCAGCAGTGAAGCGTATGATACGCAGTATTTT.

V and J are TRBV9 and TRBJ1-6, with TRBD1 matching over 8 bases. The junction had 7 bases not matched to a gene; V was cut back by 4 bases and J by 10 bases. The CDR3 extends over 14 amino acids. Germline V gene lookup returns CDR1 SGDLS and CDR2 YYNGEE. The CDR3 protein is CASSPLTGGSPLHF. For the CDR3, the DNA is TGTGCCAGCAGCCCCCTAACAGGGGGGTCACCCCTCCACTTT.

V gene TRBV6-5 combines with J gene TRBJ2-7; 11 nucleotides agree with TRBD2. Germline-derived CDR1 and CDR2 are MNHEY and SVGAGI. V lost 0 bases and J lost 2; bases outside the gene matches: 0. This CDR3 contains 15 residues. CDR3: CASSYSSGGAYEQYF. DNA for the CDR3: TGTGCCAGCAGTTACTCTAGCGGGGGGGCCTACGAGCAGTACTTC.

This clone came up a few times. CDR3 nucleotides: TGTGCCAGCAGCTTAGCGATCGGACATGGGGGGTACCAAGAGACCCAGTACTTC. Protein: CASSLAIGHGGYQETQYF. J is TRBJ2-5 and V is TRBV11-1; weak D call: TRBD2 (6 bases). The germline gives CDR1 SGHAT, CDR2 FQDESV (reference sequence). This CDR3 comprises 18 residues. Trimming left V 0 bases short and J 0 bases short, with 17 bases between.

The rearrangement joins TRBV6-5 to TRBJ1-1, with TRBD1 matching over 7 bases. CDR3 length: 14 amino acids. CDR1 MNHEY and CDR2 SVGAGI come from the germline V gene. Germline trimming cut 6 bases from V and 2 bases from J; bases unmatched to any gene: 6. CDR3 protein: CASRSYRGNTEAFF. The CDR3, as DNA: TGTGCCAGCAGATCCTACAGGGGAAACACTGAAGCTTTCTTT.